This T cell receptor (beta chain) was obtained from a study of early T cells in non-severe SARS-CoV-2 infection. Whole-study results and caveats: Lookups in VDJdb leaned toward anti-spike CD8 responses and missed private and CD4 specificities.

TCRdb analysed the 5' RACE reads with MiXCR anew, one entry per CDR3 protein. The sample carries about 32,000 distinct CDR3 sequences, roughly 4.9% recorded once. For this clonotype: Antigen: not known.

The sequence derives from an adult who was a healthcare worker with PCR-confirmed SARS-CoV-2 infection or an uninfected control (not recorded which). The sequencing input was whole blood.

CDR3 nucleotides: TGTGCCAGCAGCTTAGGGTCAGGGTCCGATTCACCCCTCCACTTT. The encoded protein is CASSLGSGSDSPLHF. This chain connects TRBV7-2 to TRBJ1-6; perhaps TRBD1 as D (5 bases). Trimming shortened V by 1 base and J by 8 bases, and 12 bases separated the two germline ends. This CDR3 has 15 residues. In germline, CDR1 is SGHTA, CDR2 FQGNSA.